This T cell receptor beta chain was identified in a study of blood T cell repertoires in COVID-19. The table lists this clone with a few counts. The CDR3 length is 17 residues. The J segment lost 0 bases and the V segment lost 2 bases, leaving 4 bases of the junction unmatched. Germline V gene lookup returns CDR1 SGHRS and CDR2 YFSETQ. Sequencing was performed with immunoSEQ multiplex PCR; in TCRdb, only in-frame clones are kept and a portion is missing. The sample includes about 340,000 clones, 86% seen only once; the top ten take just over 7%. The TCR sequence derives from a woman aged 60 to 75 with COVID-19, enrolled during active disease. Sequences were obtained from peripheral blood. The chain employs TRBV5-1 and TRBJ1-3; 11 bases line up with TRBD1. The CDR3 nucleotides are TGCGCCAGCAGCTTTCGGACAGGGGGCGCCTCTGGAAACACCATATATTTT. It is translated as CASSFRTGGASGNTIYF. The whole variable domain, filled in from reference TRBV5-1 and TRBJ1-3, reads KAGVTQTPRYLIKTRGQQVTLSCSPISGHRSVSWYQQTPGQGLQFLFEYFSETQRNKGNFPGRFSGRQFSNSRSEMNVSTLELGDSALYLCASSFRTGGASGNTIYFGEGSWLTVV.